This T cell receptor beta chain emerged from a study of response to subunit inactivated influenza vaccine. Remarks on this clonotype: The antigen remains unidentified.

TCRdb passed the RT-PCR reads through MiXCR, listing each CDR3 protein once. The sample holds 550,000 to 800,000 distinct CDR3 sequences, more than 15% seen once. This CDR3 contains 19 residues. The V and J ends lost 3 bases and 0 bases, in that order; junction bases with no gene match: 12. Germline V lookup: CDR1 LNHDA, CDR2 SQIVND (reference sequence). Overall study findings and caveats: It was the authors' suggestion that each seasonal influenza vaccination recruits few new T cells.

Source: PBMCs from blood, taken 11 to 12 days after vaccination. The chain uses TRBV19 and TRBJ2-3; 10 positions match TRBD1. This clonotype originated in a man between 45 and 60 years old who received an inactivated influenza vaccine. The CDR3 protein is CASSMTGGLYLHSTDTQYF. CDR3 nucleotides: TGTGCCAGTAGTATGACAGGGGGCTTATACTTACATAGCACAGATACGCAGTATTTT.